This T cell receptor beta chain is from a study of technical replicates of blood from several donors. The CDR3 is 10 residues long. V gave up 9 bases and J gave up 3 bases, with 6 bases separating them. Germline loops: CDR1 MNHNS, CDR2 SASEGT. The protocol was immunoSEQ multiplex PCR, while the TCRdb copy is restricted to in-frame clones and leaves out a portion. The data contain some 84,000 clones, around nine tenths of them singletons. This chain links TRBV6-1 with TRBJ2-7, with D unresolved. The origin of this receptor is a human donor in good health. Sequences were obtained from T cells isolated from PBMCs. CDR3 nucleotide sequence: TGTGCCAGTGGCAGCTACGAGCAGTACTTC. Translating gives CASGSYEQYF.